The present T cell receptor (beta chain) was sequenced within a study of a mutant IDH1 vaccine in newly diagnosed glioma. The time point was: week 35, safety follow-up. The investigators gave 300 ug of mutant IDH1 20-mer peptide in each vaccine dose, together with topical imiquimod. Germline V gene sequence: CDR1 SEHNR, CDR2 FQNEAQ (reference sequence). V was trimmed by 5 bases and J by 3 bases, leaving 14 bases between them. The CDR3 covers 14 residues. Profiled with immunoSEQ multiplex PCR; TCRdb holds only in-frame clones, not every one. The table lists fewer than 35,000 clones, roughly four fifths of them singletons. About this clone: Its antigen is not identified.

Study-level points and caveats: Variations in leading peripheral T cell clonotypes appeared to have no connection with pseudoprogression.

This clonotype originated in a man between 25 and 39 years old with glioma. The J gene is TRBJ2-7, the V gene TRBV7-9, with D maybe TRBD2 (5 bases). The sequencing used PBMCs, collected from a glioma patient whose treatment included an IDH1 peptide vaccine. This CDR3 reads CASSRGLGVYEQYF. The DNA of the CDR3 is TGTGCCAGCAGCCGAGGGCTCGGGGTCTACGAGCAGTACTTC.